This T cell receptor beta chain was documented in a study of Ad26.COV2.S vaccination and SARS-CoV-2 variants. Broader study findings: Placebo recipients showed lower spike-specific TCR breadth than vaccinees. Researchers reported similar non-spike TCR breadth in vaccine and placebo recipients. A substantial breadth of spike-specific CD8+ and CD4+ T cell responses after vaccination has been reported. Assessments of TCR breadth and depth may have underestimated the total T cell responses.

Data came from immunoSEQ multiplex PCR; TCRdb stores just in-frame clones and leaves some out. This table has some 350,000 clones, approximately 90% appearing once. The CDR3 is 15 residues long. Germline V gene sequence: CDR1 LGHDT, CDR2 YNNKEL (reference sequence). V was shortened by 7 bases and J by 4 bases, with 19 bases between the two germline ends. To note about this clone: Antigen specificity is unknown.

The material was peripheral blood, obtained after recovery from COVID-19. This TCR was sampled from a human donor who had recovered from COVID-19. This chain connects TRBV3-1 (or the pseudogene TRBV3-2) to TRBJ1-2; maybe TRBD1 (5 bases). CDR3 in DNA: TGTGCCAGCAACCAGGGTTTTTCGGGGGGCTATGGCTACACCTTC. Its translation: CASNQGFSGGYGYTF.